This TCR beta chain derives from a study of blood T cell repertoires in COVID-19. Study in general: Sites across the United States, Italy and Spain contributed samples from acute and convalescent COVID-19. T cells, B-cell-depleted T cells, or PBMCs supplied cDNA or gDNA.

Source study methods: Reference gene primer amplification gave estimated nucleated cell counts. The method was immunoSEQ multiplex PCR; TCRdb's version includes in-frame clones alone and lacks a portion of them. V, J and clone size are taken as reported in that table, and D and trimming were inferred from the DNA itself. Here the sample spans just over 650,000 clones, more than 80% being singletons. This CDR3 is built from 12 residues. The germline V and J ends were trimmed by 1 base and 8 bases, with 8 bases remaining between them. Germline CDR1 and CDR2: LGHDT and YNNKEL (reference sequence). Material: peripheral blood. This sequence joins TRBV3-1 (or the pseudogene TRBV3-2) and TRBJ1-2, with unresolved D. This clonotype originated in a woman aged 18-30 years with acute or convalescent COVID-19. The CDR3 protein is CASSQAGEGYTF. In DNA, the CDR3 is TGTGCCAGCAGCCAAGCGGGAGAAGGCTACACCTTC.